Shown below are 8 T cell receptor beta chains from a single sample sequenced in a study of sequential checkpoint blockade in melanoma. Some clones are missing from TCRdb's copy, which holds only in-frame ones; the method was immunoSEQ multiplex PCR. Of over 10,000 clones in the sample, approximately 80% were seen once. Treatment given: randomized to nivolumab then ipilimumab (arm A) or the reverse (arm B). The input for sequencing was CD8+ T cells sorted from blood (inferred from file names), taken from a patient given nivolumab and ipilimumab in sequence. Receptors were obtained from a human donor with melanoma.

This clone has a handful of counts. This chain uses TRBV6-4 with TRBJ2-3; 7 nucleotides match TRBD1. J was trimmed by 1 base and V by 0 bases; bases with no gene match: 1. CDR1 and CDR2 from the germline V gene are MRHNA and SNTAGT. CDR3 length equals 15 residues. CDR3 sequence (DNA): TGTGCCAGCAGTGACTCCCAGGGGGGCACAGATACGCAGTATTTT. Protein product: CASSDSQGGTDTQYF.

This rearrangement joins TRBV10-2 to TRBJ2-1; D is undetermined. V lost 8 bases to trimming and J lost 5 bases, with 4 bases between them. Looked up from germline, CDR1 is WSHSY and CDR2 is SAAADI. This CDR3 spans 10 amino acids. This chain's CDR3 is CASLNNEQFF. CDR3 sequence (DNA): TGCGCCAGCCTTAACAATGAGCAGTTCTTC.

This chain joins TRBV4-1 and TRBJ1-1; D possibly corresponds to TRBD1 (5 bases). This CDR3 spans 14 amino acids. Trimming cost V 4 bases and J 4 bases, with 13 bases left between them. The V gene's germline CDR1 is MGHRA and CDR2 YSYEKL. The CDR3: CASSPTAGFTEAFF. The CDR3 region has the DNA TGCGCCAGCAGCCCAACGGCAGGGTTCACTGAAGCTTTCTTT.

CDR3 DNA: TGCGCCAGCAGCTGGACCGGGACAGGGACCGTCGAGCAGTACTTC. It translates to CASSWTGTGTVEQYF. The chain is built from TRBV5-1 and TRBJ2-7; 9 bases are a match to TRBD1. CDR1 and CDR2 (germline): SGHRS, YFSETQ. The CDR3 is made up of 15 amino acids. V was pared by 3 bases and J by 6 bases, with 10 bases of the junction left unmatched.

The rearrangement uses TRBV28 and TRBJ2-3; 12 bases line up with TRBD2. CDR3 length equals 17 residues. CDR1 and CDR2 from the germline V gene are MDHEN and SYDVKM. V gave up 5 bases and J gave up 0 bases; unmatched junction bases: 6. Written as DNA, the CDR3 is TGTGCCAGCAGTCGGACTAGCGGGGATCCTAGCACAGATACGCAGTATTTT. Its protein product is CASSRTSGDPSTDTQYF. The whole variable domain, filled in from reference TRBV28 and TRBJ2-3, reads DVKVTQSSRYLVKRTGEKVFLECVQDMDHENMFWYRQDPGLGLRLIYFSYDVKMKEKGDIPEGYSVSREKKERFSLILESASTNQTSMYLCASSRTSGDPSTDTQYFGPGTRLTVL.

The CDR3 DNA reads as TGTGCCAGCAGCACTAGTGAGCGGGGGGTCGACAATGAGCAGTTCTTC. It specifies CASSTSERGVDNEQFF. The chain combines TRBV7-9 with TRBJ2-1; 9 bases agree with TRBD2. Germline loops: CDR1 SEHNR, CDR2 FQNEAQ (reference sequence). The length of the CDR3 is 16 residues. V shed 5 bases and J 5 bases; nucleotides not matched to a gene: 10.

This chain joins TRBV29-1 and TRBJ2-5, with TRBD1 matching 12 bases. The germline CDR1 and CDR2 sequences are SQVTM and ANQGSEA. The junction had 11 bases not matched to a gene; V was cut back by 5 bases and J by 4 bases. The CDR3 consists of 16 residues. The CDR3 loop reads CSVFRGDRGLRETQYF. Here the CDR3 DNA reads TGCAGCGTTTTCCGCGGGGACAGGGGGCTCAGAGAGACCCAGTACTTC.

V gene TRBV15 combines with J gene TRBJ2-3, with D tentatively TRBD2 (6 bases). V dropped 3 bases and J dropped 2 bases, with 9 bases sitting between them. Germline V lookup: CDR1 LNHNV, CDR2 YYDKDF (reference sequence). CDR3 length equals 14 residues. This CDR3 is CATSRGGFTDTQYF. CDR3 in DNA: TGTGCCACCAGCAGGGGGGGATTCACAGATACGCAGTATTTT. Looking up the rest from reference TRBV15 and TRBJ2-3 gives the full variable domain: DAMVIQNPRYQVTQFGKPVTLSCSQTLNHNVMYWYQQKSSQAPKLLFHYYDKDFNNEADTPDNFQSRRPNTSFCFLDIRSPGLGDTAMYLCATSRGGFTDTQYFGPGTRLTVL.